This entry lists 5 T cell receptor beta chains sequenced from one sample in a study of blood T cell repertoires in COVID-19. Libraries were prepared by immunoSEQ multiplex PCR; TCRdb keeps only in-frame clonotypes and omits some of them. The data show 250,000 to 350,000 clones, more than 75% seen once. Specimen: peripheral blood. These receptors were collected from a woman aged 45 to 65 who had recovered from COVID-19.

The J gene is TRBJ2-7, the V gene TRBV4-3; 7 nucleotides line up with TRBD1. The length of the CDR3 is 16 residues. Per germline, CDR1 LGHNA and CDR2 YSLEER. Germline trimming cut 1 base from V and 4 bases from J; bases unmatched to any gene: 10. CDR3 DNA: TGCGCCAGCAGCCAAGTCTACAGGGGCGGTAGGTACGAGCAGTACTTC. Its protein product is CASSQVYRGGRYEQYF.

The gene calls are TRBV5-6 and TRBJ1-5; D remains unclear. The CDR3 spans 13 residues. V dropped 1 base and J dropped 7 bases, with 9 bases sitting between them. The germline CDR1 and CDR2 sequences are SGHDT and YYEEEE. In DNA, the CDR3 is TGTGCCAGCAGCTTGTACCGGGAACAGCCCCAGCATTTT. It translates to CASSLYREQPQHF.

The V call is TRBV15, the J call TRBJ1-1, with D unclear. Germline loops: CDR1 LNHNV, CDR2 YYDKDF (reference sequence). This CDR3 has 13 amino acids. V was cut by 0 bases and J by 11 bases, with 13 bases left in between. CDR3 sequence reads: CATSRDGVLGAFF. CDR3 coding DNA: TGTGCCACCAGCAGAGACGGAGTTCTCGGCGCTTTCTTT.

The V gene is TRBV2, the J gene TRBJ1-1; D ambiguous. Germline CDR1 reads SNHLY; CDR2 reads FYNNEI. CDR3 length equals 15 residues. Trimming removed 1 base at V and 0 bases at J, with 9 bases between. Here the CDR3 reads CASSEGRYLNTEAFF. DNA for the CDR3: TGTGCCAGCAGTGAAGGGAGATATCTGAACACTGAAGCTTTCTTT.

This chain joins TRBV4-1 and TRBJ1-3; D might be TRBD1 (5 bases). Germline CDR1 and CDR2: MGHRA and YSYEKL. The CDR3 length is 19 residues. Trimming cost V 0 bases and J 7 bases, with 25 bases left between them. The CDR3 DNA sequence: TGCGCCAGCAGCCAAGAGGGGGTGGGGGGTCATCGTTCGAGGAACACCATATATTTT. Protein product: CASSQEGVGGHRSRNTIYF.